A selection of T cell receptor beta chains follows, all from one sample in a study of T cell responses to AZD1222 COVID-19 vaccine. Here immunoSEQ multiplex PCR was the method, and the copy in TCRdb shows in-frame clones only, minus some. Of some 150,000 clones in the sample, about 90% are singletons; the top ten hold 5% to 6%. Sequencing was performed on peripheral blood, taken on day 0 of MenACWY control vaccination. Source of these receptors: an adult in good health. The CDR3 runs from the conserved cysteine through the conserved F or W. D genes are given only for firm matches. The size of a clone is reported for some rows only, either as once, few or many, or as a class for expanded clones.

clone_size: few
d_call: -
j_call: TRBJ2-7
v_call: TRBV24-1
cdr3_aa: CATSDLGQEGTYEQYF
cdr3_nt: TGTGCCACCAGTGATTTAGGACAGGAGGGGACCTACGAGCAGTACTTC

clone_size: -
d_call: TRBD1
j_call: TRBJ2-1
v_call: TRBV14
cdr3_aa: CASSQVGQVGDQFF
cdr3_nt: TGTGCCAGCAGCCAGGTCGGACAGGTTGGGGACCAGTTCTTC

clone_size: -
d_call: -
j_call: TRBJ2-1
v_call: TRBV6-4
cdr3_aa: CASSDSGDYNEQFF
cdr3_nt: TGTGCCAGCAGTGACTCGGGGGACTACAATGAGCAGTTCTTC

clone_size: -
d_call: TRBD1
j_call: TRBJ2-7
v_call: TRBV5-4
cdr3_aa: CASSRQGLYEQYF
cdr3_nt: TGTGCCAGCAGCCGACAGGGTTTATACGAGCAGTACTTC

clone_size: once
d_call: TRBD2
j_call: TRBJ2-3
v_call: TRBV14
cdr3_aa: CASSPNPLAEILLSHTQYF
cdr3_nt: TGTGCCAGCAGCCCGAATCCCCTAGCGGAAATCCTATTGTCTCATACGCAGTATTTT

clone_size: few
d_call: -
j_call: TRBJ1-3
v_call: TRBV10-2
cdr3_aa: CASSEAGNTIYF
cdr3_nt: TGCGCCAGCAGTGAAGCTGGAAACACCATATATTTT

clone_size: -
d_call: TRBD1
j_call: TRBJ1-1
v_call: TRBV24-1
cdr3_aa: CATSDPTGKNTEAFF
cdr3_nt: TGTGCCACCAGTGATCCGACAGGGAAGAACACTGAAGCTTTCTTT

clone_size: once
d_call: TRBD1
j_call: TRBJ1-1
v_call: TRBV6-5
cdr3_aa: CASSQTGGSTEAFF
cdr3_nt: TGTGCCAGCAGTCAGACAGGGGGGAGCACTGAAGCTTTCTTT

clone_size: -
d_call: -
j_call: TRBJ1-2
v_call: TRBV27
cdr3_aa: CASSLYQGTGYTF
cdr3_nt: TGTGCCAGCAGTTTATACCAGGGTACGGGCTACACCTTC

clone_size: -
d_call: -
j_call: TRBJ1-4
v_call: TRBV15
cdr3_aa: CATSRVVGGNEKLFF
cdr3_nt: TGTGCCACCAGCAGAGTTGTAGGAGGGAATGAAAAACTGTTTTTT

clone_size: -
d_call: -
j_call: TRBJ2-1
v_call: TRBV5-1
cdr3_aa: CASSLAAGMQINEQFF
cdr3_nt: TGCGCCAGCAGCTTGGCAGCAGGGATGCAAATCAATGAGCAGTTCTTC

clone_size: -
d_call: TRBD1
j_call: TRBJ1-1
v_call: TRBV9
cdr3_aa: CASSVVGTGATEAFF
cdr3_nt: TGTGCCAGCAGCGTAGTCGGGACAGGGGCAACTGAAGCTTTCTTT

clone_size: -
d_call: TRBD2
j_call: TRBJ2-1
v_call: TRBV11-3
cdr3_aa: CASSFTGTTNEQFF
cdr3_nt: TGTGCCAGCAGCTTTACCGGGACTACAAATGAGCAGTTCTTC

clone_size: -
d_call: -
j_call: TRBJ1-2
v_call: TRBV5-4
cdr3_aa: CASSLDPGFYGYTF
cdr3_nt: TGTGCCAGCAGCTTGGATCCAGGATTCTATGGCTACACCTTC

clone_size: -
d_call: TRBD2
j_call: TRBJ2-1
v_call: TRBV5-1
cdr3_aa: CASSRGLAVGDEQFF
cdr3_nt: TGCGCCAGCAGCCGGGGACTAGCGGTTGGCGATGAGCAGTTCTTC

clone_size: -
d_call: -
j_call: TRBJ2-7
v_call: TRBV6-5
cdr3_aa: CASRAGSYEQYF
cdr3_nt: TGTGCCAGCAGAGCAGGCTCCTACGAGCAGTACTTC

clone_size: -
d_call: -
j_call: TRBJ1-1
v_call: TRBV5-4
cdr3_aa: CASSVGQVYTEAFF
cdr3_nt: TGTGCCAGCAGCGTCGGGCAGGTCTACACTGAAGCTTTCTTT

clone_size: -
d_call: -
j_call: TRBJ1-2
v_call: TRBV28
cdr3_aa: CASSENLYGYTF
cdr3_nt: TGTGCCAGCAGTGAGAACCTCTATGGCTACACCTTC

clone_size: few
d_call: -
j_call: TRBJ1-1
v_call: TRBV29-1
cdr3_aa: CSVGVTVNTEAFF
cdr3_nt: TGCAGCGTTGGGGTGACAGTGAACACTGAAGCTTTCTTT

clone_size: -
d_call: -
j_call: TRBJ2-1
v_call: TRBV6-5
cdr3_aa: CASKGQAGQEQFF
cdr3_nt: TGTGCCAGCAAGGGGCAGGCGGGGCAAGAGCAGTTCTTC

clone_size: -
d_call: -
j_call: TRBJ2-4
v_call: TRBV28
cdr3_aa: CASSSPPGVITKNIQYF
cdr3_nt: TGTGCCAGCAGCAGCCCGCCAGGGGTTATAACCAAAAACATTCAGTACTTC

clone_size: -
d_call: TRBD2
j_call: TRBJ2-1
v_call: TRBV19
cdr3_aa: CASSEGLAVDRRFF
cdr3_nt: TGTGCCAGTAGCGAGGGACTAGCGGTTGATCGGAGGTTCTTC

clone_size: once
d_call: -
j_call: TRBJ1-6
v_call: TRBV6-5
cdr3_aa: CASSSQGTGRSPLHF
cdr3_nt: TGTGCCAGCAGTTCTCAGGGAACCGGGCGCTCACCCCTCCACTTT

clone_size: once
d_call: -
j_call: TRBJ2-6
v_call: TRBV9
cdr3_aa: CASETSGANVLTF
cdr3_nt: TGTGCCAGCGAGACCTCTGGGGCCAACGTCCTGACTTTC

clone_size: -
d_call: -
j_call: TRBJ2-7
v_call: TRBV6-5
cdr3_aa: CASSYSSRVSSYEQYF
cdr3_nt: TGTGCCAGCAGTTACTCATCGCGGGTGAGCTCCTACGAGCAGTACTTC

clone_size: -
d_call: -
j_call: TRBJ1-1
v_call: TRBV5-6
cdr3_aa: CASSLPPMNTEAFF
cdr3_nt: TGTGCCAGCAGCTTGCCCCCTATGAACACTGAAGCTTTCTTT

clone_size: few
d_call: -
j_call: TRBJ1-6
v_call: TRBV9
cdr3_aa: CASSGRGEPLHF
cdr3_nt: TGTGCCAGCAGCGGCCGCGGGGAACCCCTCCACTTT

clone_size: -
d_call: TRBD1
j_call: TRBJ1-6
v_call: TRBV28
cdr3_aa: CASRNTGANSPLHF
cdr3_nt: TGTGCCAGCAGAAATACAGGGGCTAATTCACCCCTCCACTTT

clone_size: -
d_call: -
j_call: TRBJ1-4
v_call: TRBV4-3
cdr3_aa: CASSQDGGKGEKLFF
cdr3_nt: TGCGCCAGCAGTCAAGACGGAGGGAAGGGTGAAAAACTGTTTTTT

clone_size: -
d_call: TRBD1
j_call: TRBJ2-7
v_call: TRBV7-9
cdr3_aa: CASSVNTGTGFSYEQYF
cdr3_nt: TGTGCCAGCAGCGTGAACACCGGGACAGGGTTCTCCTACGAGCAGTACTTC

clone_size: -
d_call: -
j_call: TRBJ1-5
v_call: TRBV11-2
cdr3_aa: CASSPSQGNQPQHF
cdr3_nt: TGTGCCAGCAGCCCCTCACAGGGAAACCAGCCCCAGCATTTT